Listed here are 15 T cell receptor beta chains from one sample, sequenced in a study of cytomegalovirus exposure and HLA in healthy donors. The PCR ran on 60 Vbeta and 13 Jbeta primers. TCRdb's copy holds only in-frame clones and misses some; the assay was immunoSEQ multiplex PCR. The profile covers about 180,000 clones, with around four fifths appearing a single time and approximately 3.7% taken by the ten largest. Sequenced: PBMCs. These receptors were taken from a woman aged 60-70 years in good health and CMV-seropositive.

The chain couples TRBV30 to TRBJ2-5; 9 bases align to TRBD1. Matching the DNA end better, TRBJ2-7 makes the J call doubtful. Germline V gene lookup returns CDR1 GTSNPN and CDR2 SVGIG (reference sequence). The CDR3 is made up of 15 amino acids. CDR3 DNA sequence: TGTGCCTGGAGCCCATGGGCCGGGACAGGGTACGAGCAGTACTTC. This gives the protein CAWSPWAGTGYEQYF.

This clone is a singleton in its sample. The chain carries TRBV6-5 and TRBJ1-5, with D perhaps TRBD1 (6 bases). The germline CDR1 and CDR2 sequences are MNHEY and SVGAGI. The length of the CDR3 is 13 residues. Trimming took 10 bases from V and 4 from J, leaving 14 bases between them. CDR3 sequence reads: CATCGGWNQPQHF. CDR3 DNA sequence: TGTGCCACCTGCGGGGGCTGGAATCAGCCCCAGCATTTT.

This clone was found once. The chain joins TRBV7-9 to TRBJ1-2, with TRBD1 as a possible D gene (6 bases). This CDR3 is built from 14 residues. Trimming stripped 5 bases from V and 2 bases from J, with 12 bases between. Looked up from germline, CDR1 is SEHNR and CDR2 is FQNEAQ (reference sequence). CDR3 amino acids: CASSTQGWNYGYTF. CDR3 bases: TGTGCCAGCAGCACACAGGGTTGGAACTATGGCTACACCTTC.

CDR3 coding DNA: TGTGCCAGCAAATACGTCGGGGTGCCAAGCACAGATACGCAGTATTTT. Its translation: CASKYVGVPSTDTQYF. The gene calls are TRBV27 and TRBJ2-3; D is possibly TRBD2 (5 bases). Germline V lookup: CDR1 MNHEY, CDR2 SMNVEV (reference sequence). Deletions cut 7 bases from V and 0 bases from J, with 17 bases between. This CDR3 is 16 amino acids long.

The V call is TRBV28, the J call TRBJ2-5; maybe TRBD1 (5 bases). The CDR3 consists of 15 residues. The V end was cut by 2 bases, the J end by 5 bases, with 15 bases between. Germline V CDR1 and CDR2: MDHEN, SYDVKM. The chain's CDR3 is CASSLMQGMAETQYF. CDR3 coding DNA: TGTGCCAGCAGTTTAATGCAGGGTATGGCGGAGACCCAGTACTTC.

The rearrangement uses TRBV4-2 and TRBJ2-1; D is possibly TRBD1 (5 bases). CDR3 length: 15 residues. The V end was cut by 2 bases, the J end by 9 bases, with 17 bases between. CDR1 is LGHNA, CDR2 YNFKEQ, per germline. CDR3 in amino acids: CASSQLGQGRGEQFF. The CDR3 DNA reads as TGTGCCAGCAGCCAATTGGGGCAGGGTAGGGGTGAGCAGTTCTTC.

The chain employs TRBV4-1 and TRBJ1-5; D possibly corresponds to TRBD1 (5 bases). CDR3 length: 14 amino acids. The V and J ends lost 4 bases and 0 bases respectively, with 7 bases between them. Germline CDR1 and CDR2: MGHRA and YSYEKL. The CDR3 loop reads CASSPQGSNQPQHF. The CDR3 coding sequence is TGCGCCAGCAGCCCCCAGGGTAGCAATCAGCCCCAGCATTTT.

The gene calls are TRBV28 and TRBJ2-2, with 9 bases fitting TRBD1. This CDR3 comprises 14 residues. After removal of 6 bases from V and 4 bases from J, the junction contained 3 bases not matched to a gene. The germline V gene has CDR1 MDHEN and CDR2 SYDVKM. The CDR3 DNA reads TGTGCCAGCAGGGGGACAGGGTTCACCGGGGAGCTGTTTTTT. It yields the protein CASRGTGFTGELFF.

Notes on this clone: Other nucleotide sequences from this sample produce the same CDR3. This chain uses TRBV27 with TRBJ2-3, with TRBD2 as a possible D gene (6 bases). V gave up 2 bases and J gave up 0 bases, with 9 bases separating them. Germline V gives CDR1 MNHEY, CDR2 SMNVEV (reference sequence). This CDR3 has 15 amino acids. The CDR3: CASSLRSGSTDTQYF. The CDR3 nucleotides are TGTGCCAGCAGTTTAAGAAGCGGGAGCACAGATACGCAGTATTTT.

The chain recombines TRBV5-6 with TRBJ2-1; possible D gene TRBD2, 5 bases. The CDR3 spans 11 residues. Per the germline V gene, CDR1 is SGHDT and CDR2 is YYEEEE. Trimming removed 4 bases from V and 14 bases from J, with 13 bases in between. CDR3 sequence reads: CASSTRGPEFF. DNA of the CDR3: TGTGCCAGCAGCACCCGCGGGCCCGAGTTCTTC.

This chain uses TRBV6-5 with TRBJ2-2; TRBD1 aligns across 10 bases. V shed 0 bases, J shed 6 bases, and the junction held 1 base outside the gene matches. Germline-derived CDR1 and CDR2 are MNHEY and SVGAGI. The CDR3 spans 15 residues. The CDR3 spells CASSYSGQGSGELFF. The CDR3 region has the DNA TGTGCCAGCAGTTACTCGGGACAGGGGTCCGGGGAGCTGTTTTTT.

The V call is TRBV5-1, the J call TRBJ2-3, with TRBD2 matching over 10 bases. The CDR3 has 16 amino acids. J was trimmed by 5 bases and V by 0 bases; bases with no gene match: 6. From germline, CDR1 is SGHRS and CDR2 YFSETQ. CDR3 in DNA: TGCGCCAGCAGCTTGGATACTAGCGGGACTGGAGATACGCAGTATTTT. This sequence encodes CASSLDTSGTGDTQYF. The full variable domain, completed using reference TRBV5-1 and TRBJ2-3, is KAGVTQTPRYLIKTRGQQVTLSCSPISGHRSVSWYQQTPGQGLQFLFEYFSETQRNKGNFPGRFSGRQFSNSRSEMNVSTLELGDSALYLCASSLDTSGTGDTQYFGPGTRLTVL.

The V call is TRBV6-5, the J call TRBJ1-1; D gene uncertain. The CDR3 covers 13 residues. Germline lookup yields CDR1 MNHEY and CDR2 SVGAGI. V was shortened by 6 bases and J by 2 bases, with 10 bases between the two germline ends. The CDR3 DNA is TGTGCCAGCAGGATAGTCATTAACACTGAAGCTTTCTTT. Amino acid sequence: CASRIVINTEAFF.

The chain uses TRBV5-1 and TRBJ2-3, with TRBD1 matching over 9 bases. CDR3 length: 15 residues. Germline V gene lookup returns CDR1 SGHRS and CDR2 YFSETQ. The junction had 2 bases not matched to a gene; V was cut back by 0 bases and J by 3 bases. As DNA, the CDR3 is TGCGCCAGCAGCTTGGGGGACAGGGATACAGATACGCAGTATTTT. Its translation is CASSLGDRDTDTQYF. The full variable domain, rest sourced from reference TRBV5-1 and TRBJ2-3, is KAGVTQTPRYLIKTRGQQVTLSCSPISGHRSVSWYQQTPGQGLQFLFEYFSETQRNKGNFPGRFSGRQFSNSRSEMNVSTLELGDSALYLCASSLGDRDTDTQYFGPGTRLTVL.

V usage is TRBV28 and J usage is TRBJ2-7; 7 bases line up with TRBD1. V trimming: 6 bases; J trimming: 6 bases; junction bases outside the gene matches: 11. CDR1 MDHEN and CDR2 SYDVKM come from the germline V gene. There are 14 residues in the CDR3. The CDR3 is CASRASRTGTEQYF. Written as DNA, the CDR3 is TGTGCCAGCAGAGCCTCCCGGACAGGCACCGAGCAGTACTTC.